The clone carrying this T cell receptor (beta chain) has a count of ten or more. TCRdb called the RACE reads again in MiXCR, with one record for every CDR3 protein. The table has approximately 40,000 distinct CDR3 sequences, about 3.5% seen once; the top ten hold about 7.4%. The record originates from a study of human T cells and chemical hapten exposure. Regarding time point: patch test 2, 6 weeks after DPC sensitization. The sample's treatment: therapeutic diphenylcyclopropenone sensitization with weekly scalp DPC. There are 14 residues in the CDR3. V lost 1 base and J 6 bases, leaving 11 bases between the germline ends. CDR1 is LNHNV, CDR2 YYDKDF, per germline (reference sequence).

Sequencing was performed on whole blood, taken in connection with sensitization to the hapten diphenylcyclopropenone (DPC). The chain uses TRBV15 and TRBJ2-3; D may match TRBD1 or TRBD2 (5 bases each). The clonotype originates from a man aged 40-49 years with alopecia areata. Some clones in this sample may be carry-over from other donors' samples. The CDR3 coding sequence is TGTGCCACCAGCAGAGGGGACCTGACGGATACGCAGTATTTT. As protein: CATSRGDLTDTQYF. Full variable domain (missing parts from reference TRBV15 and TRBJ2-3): DAMVIQNPRYQVTQFGKPVTLSCSQTLNHNVMYWYQQKSSQAPKLLFHYYDKDFNNEADTPDNFQSRRPNTSFCFLDIRSPGLGDTAMYLCATSRGDLTDTQYFGPGTRLTVL.